This is a list of T cell receptor beta chains from one sample in a study of identical twins. TCRdb processed the 5' RACE reads anew with MiXCR; each CDR3 protein has one entry. The sample holds a few hundred thousand distinct CDR3 sequences, 15% to 20% seen once. Source material: naive T cells sorted from blood. Receptor source: a man aged 45-65 years in good health. Each CDR3 is given with its conserved first and last residue. D genes are given only for firm matches. Where a row states a size, it is once, few, many or the class of an expanded clone; other rows omit it.

j_gene	d_gene	abundance	v_gene	CDR3nt	CDR3aa
TRBJ2-2	TRBD2	-	TRBV28	TGTGCCAGCAGTAAACCGGGACTACCCCTTCCCGGGGAGCTGTTTTTT	CASSKPGLPLPGELFF
TRBJ2-5	TRBD1	-	TRBV7-6	TGTGCCAGCAGCTTAGGTTCCAGGGGGCCTAGGGAGACCCAGTACTTC	CASSLGSRGPRETQYF
TRBJ1-1	TRBD1	many	TRBV7-2	TGTGCCAGCAGCCGTGACAGGGGCTTCATGAACACTGAAGCTTTCTTT	CASSRDRGFMNTEAFF
TRBJ2-7	-	many	TRBV20-1	TGCAGTACGGAGCACAGAGCCTACGAGCAGTACTTC	CSTEHRAYEQYF
TRBJ2-7	-	-	TRBV27	TGTGCCAGCAGCACAGATGAGCTTGACGAGCAGTACTTC	CASSTDELDEQYF
TRBJ2-1	-	-	TRBV18	TGTGCCAGCTCACTCCGTTCGGGGTCCTACAATGAGCAGTTCTTC	CASSLRSGSYNEQFF
TRBJ2-7	TRBD1	-	TRBV5-5	TGTGCCAGCAGCTCCACTCAGACAGGGGGCGCCTTGTACGAGCAGTACTTC	CASSSTQTGGALYEQYF
TRBJ1-2	TRBD1	-	TRBV7-2	TGTGCCAGCAGCTTATGGGACAGGGTTGGCTACACCTTC	CASSLWDRVGYTF
TRBJ1-1	-	few	TRBV20-1	TGCAGTGCAAGAGACAGAAGCACTGAAGCTTTCTTT	CSARDRSTEAFF
TRBJ2-7	-	few	TRBV7-9	TGTGCCAGCAGCCCCCCGAATAAAGTGCCCCACGCCCACGAGCAGTACTTC	CASSPPNKVPHAHEQYF
TRBJ2-2	TRBD2	-	TRBV5-1	TGCGCCAGCAGCCCGGCGGGGGGGGCTACCGGGGAGCTGTTTTTT	CASSPAGGATGELFF
TRBJ1-1	-	-	TRBV6-5	TGTGCCAGCAGTTACTCCTCTGACAGTCCTGGGGGGCTGAACACTGAAGCTTTCTTT	CASSYSSDSPGGLNTEAFF
TRBJ1-1	-	once	TRBV2	TGTGCCAGCAGTGAGGGGTCGGGTCTGGGGGCCACTGAAGCTTTCTTT	CASSEGSGLGATEAFF
TRBJ1-4	-	many	TRBV12-3/TRBV12-4	TGTGCCAGCAGTTTTGGGGAAACTAATGAAAAACTGTTTTTT	CASSFGETNEKLFF
TRBJ2-3	TRBD2	-	TRBV20-1	TGCAGTGCTAATCTAGCGGGGGCAGATACGCAGTATTTT	CSANLAGADTQYF
TRBJ1-6	-	-	TRBV19	TGTGCCAGTAGTCACGGACAGAAACGAAATTCACCCCTCCACTTT	CASSHGQKRNSPLHF
TRBJ1-1	TRBD1	few	TRBV5-1	TGCGCCAGCAGCTTGGTACAGGGGGAGACTGAAGCTTTCTTT	CASSLVQGETEAFF
TRBJ1-6	-	-	TRBV9	TGTGCCAGCAGCGAGGGCCCCATCTATAAGTCACCCCTCCACTTT	CASSEGPIYKSPLHF